This T cell receptor (beta chain) was recovered during a study of human T cells and chemical hapten exposure. Turning to the study itself: Weekly diphenylcyclopropenone doses were given to patients' scalps across the roughly 25-week study.

As for time point: patch test 1, 2 weeks after DPC sensitization. The sample's treatment: therapeutic diphenylcyclopropenone sensitization with weekly scalp DPC. Patients had alopecia, were aged 18 to 70, and were not pregnant. Each CDR3 protein gets one entry after TCRdb re-called the RACE reads with MiXCR. This table has fewer than 500,000 distinct CDR3 sequences, around 5% appearing once. This clonotype has ten or more counts. The germline V gene has CDR1 DFQATT and CDR2 SNEGSKA (reference sequence). After removal of 2 bases from V and 4 bases from J, the junction contained 5 bases not matched to a gene. The CDR3 runs 14 residues.

This rearrangement joins TRBV20-1 to TRBJ1-5, with TRBD1 matching over 7 bases. The specimen was whole blood, collected in connection with sensitization to the hapten diphenylcyclopropenone (DPC). The clonotype comes from a woman aged 45-65 years with alopecia areata. Some clones in this sample may be carry-over from other donors' samples. This CDR3 is CSARSQGPNQPQHF. The CDR3 region has the DNA TGCAGTGCTAGATCACAGGGGCCTAATCAGCCCCAGCATTTT.